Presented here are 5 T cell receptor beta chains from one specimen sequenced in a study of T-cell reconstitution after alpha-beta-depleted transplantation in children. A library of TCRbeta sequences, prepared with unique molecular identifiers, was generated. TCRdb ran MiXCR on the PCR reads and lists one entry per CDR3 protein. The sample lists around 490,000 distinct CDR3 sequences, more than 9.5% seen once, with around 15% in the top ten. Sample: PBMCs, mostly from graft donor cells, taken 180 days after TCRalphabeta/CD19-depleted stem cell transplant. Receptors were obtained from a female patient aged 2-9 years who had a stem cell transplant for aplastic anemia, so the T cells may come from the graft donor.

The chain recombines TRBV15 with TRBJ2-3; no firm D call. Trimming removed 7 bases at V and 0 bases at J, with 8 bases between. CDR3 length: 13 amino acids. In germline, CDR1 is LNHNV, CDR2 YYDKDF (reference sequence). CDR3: CATNSISTDTQYF. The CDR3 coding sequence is TGTGCCACCAATAGCATTAGCACAGATACGCAGTATTTT. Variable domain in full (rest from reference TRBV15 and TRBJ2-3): DAMVIQNPRYQVTQFGKPVTLSCSQTLNHNVMYWYQQKSSQAPKLLFHYYDKDFNNEADTPDNFQSRRPNTSFCFLDIRSPGLGDTAMYLCATNSISTDTQYFGPGTRLTVL.

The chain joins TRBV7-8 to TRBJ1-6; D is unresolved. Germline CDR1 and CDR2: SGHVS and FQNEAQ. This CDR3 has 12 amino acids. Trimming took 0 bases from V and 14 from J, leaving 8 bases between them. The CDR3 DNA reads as TGTGCCAGCAGCTTAGCCCCCTTAACCCTCCACTTT. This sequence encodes CASSLAPLTLHF.

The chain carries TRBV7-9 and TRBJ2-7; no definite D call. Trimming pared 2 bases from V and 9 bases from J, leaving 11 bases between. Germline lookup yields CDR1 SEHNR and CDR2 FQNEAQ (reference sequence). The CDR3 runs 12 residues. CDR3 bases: TGTGCCAGCAGCTTACCCGAACCGGGGCAGTACTTC. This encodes CASSLPEPGQYF.

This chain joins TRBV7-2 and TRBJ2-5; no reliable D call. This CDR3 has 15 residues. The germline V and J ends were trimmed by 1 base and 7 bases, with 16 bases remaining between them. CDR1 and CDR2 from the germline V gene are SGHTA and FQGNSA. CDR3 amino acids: CASSLVPGRSATQYF. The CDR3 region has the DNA TGTGCCAGCAGCTTAGTCCCAGGCAGGTCGGCGACCCAGTACTTC.

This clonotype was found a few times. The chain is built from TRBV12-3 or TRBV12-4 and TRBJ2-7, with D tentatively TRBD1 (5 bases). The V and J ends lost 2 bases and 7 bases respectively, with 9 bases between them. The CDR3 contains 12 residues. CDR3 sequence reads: CASSLSRVEQYF. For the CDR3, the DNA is TGTGCCAGCAGTTTATCCAGGGTTGAGCAGTACTTC.